This T cell receptor beta chain emerged from a study of human T cells and chemical hapten exposure. Turning to the study itself: Minor volume differences among pooled libraries chiefly drove per-sample TCR yield variation.

Unseparated into fractions, whole blood served as the source from which total RNA was extracted. Germline trimming cut 7 bases from V and 1 base from J; bases unmatched to any gene: 4. Germline V gene sequence: CDR1 LGHDT, CDR2 YNNKEL (reference sequence). There are 14 residues in the CDR3. This clonotype was observed a handful of times. Source study methods: The number of TCRs in each sample had a median of about 96,000 and spanned about 23,224 to 700,000. TCRdb reprocessed the 5' RACE reads with MiXCR, giving one entry per CDR3 protein. The V and J calls reflect TCRdb's pipeline rather than the authors' work. The profile shows 110,000 or so distinct CDR3 sequences, roughly 19% of them singletons.

The chain has TRBV3-1 and TRBJ1-3, with 7 bases identical to TRBD1. The sequence came from a human donor in good health. In DNA form, the CDR3 reads TGTGCCAGCACCGGGACAGCTTCTGGAAACACCATATATTTT. Protein: CASTGTASGNTIYF.